The 28 T cell receptor beta chains below all came from one sample that was sequenced in a study of cytomegalovirus exposure and HLA in healthy donors. The data were produced by immunoSEQ multiplex PCR, yet TCRdb's version contains in-frame clones alone and is incomplete. The sample lists 120,000 to 150,000 clones; 90% to 95% were seen once. The sample consisted of PBMCs. The source is a man aged 18 to 30 in good health and CMV-seronegative.

CDR3 loop: CASSDRGGGIEQFF. DNA for the CDR3: TGTGCCAGCAGCGACCGGGGAGGCGGGATTGAGCAGTTCTTC. This chain joins TRBV7-9 and TRBJ2-1, with a possible D match to TRBD2 (6 bases). Germline V gene data show CDR1 as SEHNR and CDR2 as FQNEAQ (reference sequence). This CDR3 has 14 residues. V dropped 5 bases and J dropped 9 bases, with 17 bases sitting between them.

CDR3 in DNA: TGTGCCAGTAGCCATGGACAGGGGGCTTCCTACGAGCAGTACTTC. Its translation: CASSHGQGASYEQYF. The V call is TRBV19, the J call TRBJ2-7; 11 bases are a match to TRBD1. CDR3 length: 15 residues. V gave up 6 bases and J gave up 1 base; unmatched junction bases: 5. Per the germline V gene, CDR1 is LNHDA and CDR2 is SQIVND (reference sequence).

The J gene is TRBJ1-5, the V gene TRBV10-3; D is unclear. Germline lookup yields CDR1 ENHRY and CDR2 SYGVKD. The CDR3 is 12 residues long. Trimming took 6 bases from V and 5 from J, leaving 8 bases between them. CDR3 in amino acids: CAISPEDQPQHF. The CDR3 DNA is TGTGCCATCAGCCCCGAGGATCAGCCCCAGCATTTT.

This clone came up once. The genes are TRBV7-8 and TRBJ1-1; D may be TRBD1 (5 bases). V shed 1 base and J shed 1 base, with 22 bases lying between them. The CDR3 is 19 residues long. The germline gives CDR1 SGHVS, CDR2 FQNEAQ. The CDR3 DNA reads as TGTGCCAGCAGCTTAGGGGTGTGGGGCGCGGGGATATCGAACACTGAAGCTTTCTTT. This codes for CASSLGVWGAGISNTEAFF.

The genes are TRBV6-1 and TRBJ1-1; D might be TRBD1 (5 bases). Germline V gene data show CDR1 as MNHNS and CDR2 as SASEGT. This CDR3 spans 13 amino acids. V was clipped by 5 bases and J by 6 bases, with 13 bases between them. CDR3 sequence reads: CASSKPWGAEAFF. The CDR3 DNA reads TGTGCCAGCAGTAAACCCTGGGGGGCTGAAGCTTTCTTT.

As DNA, the CDR3 is TGTGCCAGCAGCGTGGGGACAGCAAAGAATGAAAAACTGTTTTTT. Translating gives CASSVGTAKNEKLFF. The V call is TRBV13, the J call TRBJ1-4; 7 bases agree with TRBD1. J gave up 5 bases and V 5 bases, and 8 bases lay outside the gene matches. The CDR3 sequence is 15 residues long. Germline values: CDR1 PRHDT, CDR2 FYEKMQ (reference sequence).

The chain links TRBV30 to TRBJ1-4; 9 bases fit TRBD1. The germline V gene has CDR1 GTSNPN and CDR2 SVGIG (reference sequence). Trimming removed 1 base from V and 11 bases from J; junction bases left unmatched: 11. The CDR3 covers 15 residues. Written as DNA, the CDR3 is TGTGCCTGGAGTGGGGCCGGGACAGGGTGGGGGAAACTGTTTTTT. Amino acids: CAWSGAGTGWGKLFF.

V is TRBV19 and J is TRBJ2-2; 8 nucleotides agree with TRBD1. J lost 5 bases, V lost 4 bases, and 9 bases had no gene match. The V gene's germline CDR1 is LNHDA and CDR2 SQIVND (reference sequence). The CDR3 loop spans 16 amino acids. Here the CDR3 reads CASSTPGRGQTGELFF. The CDR3 DNA is TGTGCCAGTAGTACCCCTGGCAGGGGGCAAACCGGGGAGCTGTTTTTT.

V gene TRBV27 combines with J gene TRBJ1-2; no clear D gene. Germline CDR1 MNHEY, CDR2 SMNVEV (reference sequence). The CDR3 consists of 14 residues. The ends were cut back, 4 bases at V and 1 base at J, with 10 bases in the middle. The CDR3 loop reads CASSSYTNNYGYTF. CDR3 nucleotide sequence: TGTGCCAGCAGTTCATACACGAATAACTATGGCTACACCTTC.

J is TRBJ2-7 and V is TRBV6-5; possibly TRBD2 for D (5 bases). Germline V lookup: CDR1 MNHEY, CDR2 SVGAGI. The CDR3 is 15 amino acids. The V end was cut by 6 bases, the J end by 4 bases, with 19 bases between. This CDR3 reads CASRPFVRELYEQYF. The CDR3 bases are TGTGCCAGCAGGCCCTTTGTTCGGGAATTATACGAGCAGTACTTC.

The chain employs TRBV5-1 and TRBJ1-2; D call uncertain. The V gene lost 0 bases and the J gene lost 8 bases, with 11 bases spanning the gap. The germline CDR1 and CDR2 sequences are SGHRS and YFSETQ. The CDR3 sequence is 13 residues long. This CDR3 reads CASSLANSGGYTF. The CDR3 bases are TGCGCCAGCAGCTTGGCCAACTCCGGGGGCTACACCTTC.

J is TRBJ1-5 and V is TRBV27; 7 bases map to TRBD1. CDR1 is MNHEY and CDR2 is SMNVEV in the germline V gene (reference sequence). The CDR3 covers 15 residues. Losses at the gene ends were 6 bases for V and 4 bases for J; bases not matched to a gene: 9. The CDR3 sequence: CASRDLGTVNQPQHF. The CDR3 bases are TGTGCCAGCAGGGATTTGGGGACAGTAAATCAGCCCCAGCATTTT.

V is TRBV5-4 and J is TRBJ1-3; TRBD1 matches 9 bases. CDR1 SGHNT and CDR2 YYREEE come from the germline V gene (reference sequence). V shed 4 bases, J shed 4 bases, and the junction held 9 bases outside the gene matches. This CDR3 spans 16 amino acids. The CDR3 DNA follows: TGTGCCAGCAGCCCACCGGTCGGGACAGGGGGAAACACCATATATTTT. The encoded protein is CASSPPVGTGGNTIYF.

V is TRBV30 and J is TRBJ1-4; perhaps TRBD1 as D (5 bases). Trimming pared 0 bases from V and 0 bases from J, leaving 14 bases between. Germline V CDR1 and CDR2: GTSNPN, SVGIG (reference sequence). CDR3 length: 17 amino acids. The CDR3 is CAWSVMAGGATNEKLFF. The DNA for the CDR3 is TGTGCCTGGAGTGTAATGGCCGGGGGAGCAACTAATGAAAAACTGTTTTTT.

This clone came up a few times. V and J are TRBV2 and TRBJ1-4; a weak D match, TRBD1 (5 bases). Between the trimmed V and J ends, which lost 7 bases and 0 bases, there was a span of 12 bases. Germline loops: CDR1 SNHLY, CDR2 FYNNEI. The CDR3 is made up of 15 amino acids. In nucleotides, the CDR3 is TGTGCCAGCAAAGAGGACACTTCAACTAATGAAAAACTGTTTTTT. Amino acid sequence: CASKEDTSTNEKLFF.

This chain connects TRBV6-1 to TRBJ2-7; no clear D. CDR1 MNHNS and CDR2 SASEGT come from the germline V gene. This CDR3 contains 12 residues. Trimming took off 8 bases at V and 2 bases at J, with 10 bases between the two ends. This chain's CDR3 is CASRSQAYEQYV. The CDR3 bases are TGTGCCAGCCGTTCCCAGGCCTACGAGCAGTACGTC.

The rearrangement links TRBV18 to TRBJ1-1; D gene uncertain. The CDR3 length is 13 residues. Germline V gene data show CDR1 as KGHSH and CDR2 as LQKENI. V was trimmed by 3 bases and J by 7 bases, leaving 12 bases between them. For the CDR3, the DNA is TGTGCCAGCTCACCTTCCGAGGCCCGTGAAGCTTTCTTT. The encoded protein is CASSPSEAREAFF.

The chain combines TRBV12-2 with TRBJ2-7; the tabulated D call, TRBD2, remains unverified against the DNA. TRBV12-2 represents a pseudogene. There are 17 residues in the CDR3. CDR3 sequence: CASRLAGTSGRCDEQYV. Here the CDR3 DNA reads TGTGCAAGTCGCTTAGCGGGGACTAGCGGGAGGTGCGACGAGCAGTACGTC.

The chain links TRBV27 to TRBJ1-2; D is possibly TRBD1 (6 bases). Germline CDR1 reads MNHEY; CDR2 reads SMNVEV (reference sequence). CDR3 size: 16 residues. V lost 2 bases and J 3 bases, leaving 16 bases between the germline ends. The CDR3 sequence: CASSLAGAPLDYGYTF. The CDR3 DNA sequence: TGTGCCAGCAGTTTAGCGGGGGCCCCATTAGACTATGGCTACACCTTC.

This chain connects TRBV5-1 to TRBJ1-4, with D perhaps TRBD1 (6 bases). Germline lookup yields CDR1 SGHRS and CDR2 YFSETQ. V shed 2 bases and J shed 1 base, with 6 bases lying between them. This CDR3 region has 14 residues. CDR3 nucleotides: TGCGCCAGCAGCTTAGGGGGAACTAATGAAAAACTGTTTTTT. Its protein product is CASSLGGTNEKLFF. The variable domain in full, completed from reference TRBV5-1 and TRBJ1-4, reads KAGVTQTPRYLIKTRGQQVTLSCSPISGHRSVSWYQQTPGQGLQFLFEYFSETQRNKGNFPGRFSGRQFSNSRSEMNVSTLELGDSALYLCASSLGGTNEKLFFGSGTQLSVL.

The J gene is TRBJ2-3, the V gene TRBV9, with no clear D. The CDR3 spans 14 residues. From germline, CDR1 is SGDLS and CDR2 YYNGEE. Trimming left V 0 bases short and J 5 bases short, with 10 bases between. The CDR3 DNA sequence: TGTGCCAGCAGCGTAGAGCCCCATTTAGATACGCAGTATTTT. Amino acids: CASSVEPHLDTQYF.

This rearrangement joins TRBV7-3 to TRBJ1-6, with 11 bases that match TRBD1. The CDR3 is made up of 15 amino acids. V shed 1 base, J shed 10 bases, and the junction held 3 bases outside the gene matches. Germline V lookup: CDR1 SGHTA, CDR2 FQGTGA. CDR3 amino acids: CASSLMGTGGSPLHF. In DNA, the CDR3 is TGTGCCAGCAGCTTAATGGGGACAGGGGGATCACCCCTCCACTTT.

This sequence joins TRBV9 and TRBJ2-5; 12 bases are a match to TRBD2. Trimming removed 3 bases from V and 1 base from J; junction bases left unmatched: 7. The CDR3 spans 17 residues. Germline loops: CDR1 SGDLS, CDR2 YYNGEE. CDR3: CASSGGTSGGPQETQYF. The CDR3 nucleotides are TGTGCCAGCAGCGGAGGAACTAGCGGGGGGCCCCAAGAGACCCAGTACTTC.

The V call is TRBV30, the J call TRBJ2-5; TRBD1 is a possible D gene (6 bases). Trimming shortened V by 4 bases and J by 4 bases, and 10 bases separated the two germline ends. Per germline, CDR1 GTSNPN and CDR2 SVGIG (reference sequence). CDR3 length: 12 residues. The CDR3 sequence is CAWTVRGETQYF. In DNA, the CDR3 is TGTGCCTGGACTGTCAGGGGAGAGACCCAGTACTTC.

This sequence joins TRBV9 and TRBJ1-3, with D hard to call. The CDR3 is 15 residues long. Germline V lookup: CDR1 SGDLS, CDR2 YYNGEE. V lost 4 bases and J lost 0, with 11 bases in between. CDR3 region: CASSLGTHSGNTIYF. Written as DNA, the CDR3 is TGTGCCAGCAGCTTGGGCACCCACTCTGGAAACACCATATATTTT.

This clone was seen only once. This chain joins TRBV13 and TRBJ2-4; 10 bases map to TRBD2. The trim removed 0 bases at V and 1 base at J, leaving 9 bases unmatched. This CDR3 comprises 19 residues. Germline assignment: CDR1 PRHDT and CDR2 FYEKMQ (reference sequence). DNA for the CDR3: TGTGCCAGCAGCTTAGGGGGCTACCCGGGACTAGCGGCCAAAAACATTCAGTACTTC. This gives the protein CASSLGGYPGLAAKNIQYF.

This chain joins TRBV9 and TRBJ1-2; D ambiguous. The germline CDR1 and CDR2 sequences are SGDLS and YYNGEE. The CDR3 runs to 14 residues. Trimming took off 0 bases at V and 8 bases at J, with 14 bases between the two ends. CDR3 DNA: TGTGCCAGCAGCGTAGGCGGGGAAGGATGGGGCTACACCTTC. Protein: CASSVGGEGWGYTF.

The chain carries TRBV4-3 and TRBJ1-5; 8 nucleotides match TRBD1. Germline V gives CDR1 LGHNA, CDR2 YSLEER. Trimming removed 0 bases from V and 6 bases from J; junction bases left unmatched: 4. This CDR3 has 15 amino acids. CDR3 nucleotide sequence: TGCGCCAGCAGCCAAGACAGGGGGCTCGGTCAGCCCCAGCATTTT. Translating it yields CASSQDRGLGQPQHF.